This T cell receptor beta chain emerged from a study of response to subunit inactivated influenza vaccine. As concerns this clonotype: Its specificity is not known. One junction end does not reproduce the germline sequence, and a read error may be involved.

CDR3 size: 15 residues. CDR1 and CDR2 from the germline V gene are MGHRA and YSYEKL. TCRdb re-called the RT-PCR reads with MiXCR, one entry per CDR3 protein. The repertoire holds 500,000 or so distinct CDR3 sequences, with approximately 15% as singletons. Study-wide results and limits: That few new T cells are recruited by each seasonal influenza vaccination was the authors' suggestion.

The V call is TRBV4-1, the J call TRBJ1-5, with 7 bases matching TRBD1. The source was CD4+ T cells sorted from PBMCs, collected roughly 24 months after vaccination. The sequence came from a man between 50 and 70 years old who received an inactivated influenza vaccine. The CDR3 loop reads CASRQVGQSNQPQHF. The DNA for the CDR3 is TGCGCCAGCAGACAAGTGGGACAGAGCAATCAGCCCCAGCATTTT.